This T cell receptor (beta chain) was found in a study of blood T cell repertoires in COVID-19. Across the study: The origin of the acute and convalescent COVID-19 samples was the United States, Italy and Spain. T cells, B-cell-depleted T cells, or PBMCs provided the cDNA or gDNA that served as material.

Losses at the gene ends were 3 bases for V and 3 bases for J; bases not matched to a gene: 9. The CDR3 is made up of 16 amino acids. CDR1 is MNHNS and CDR2 is SASEGT in the germline V gene. As originally analysed: Amplification of reference gene primers was used by the study to estimate nucleated cell counts. Here immunoSEQ multiplex PCR was the method, and the copy in TCRdb shows in-frame clones only, minus some. D and trimming come from the DNA, and the V and J calls and clone size come from that table. The data contain fewer than 120,000 clones, 76% of them singletons. The receptor comes from an elderly woman with acute or convalescent COVID-19. The chain combines TRBV6-1 with TRBJ1-2; the match to TRBD1 covers 8 bases. Sequences were obtained from peripheral blood. In DNA form, the CDR3 reads TGTGCCAGCAGTGACCGTCAGGGGGCGGGGGACTATGGCTACACCTTC. This encodes CASSDRQGAGDYGYTF.